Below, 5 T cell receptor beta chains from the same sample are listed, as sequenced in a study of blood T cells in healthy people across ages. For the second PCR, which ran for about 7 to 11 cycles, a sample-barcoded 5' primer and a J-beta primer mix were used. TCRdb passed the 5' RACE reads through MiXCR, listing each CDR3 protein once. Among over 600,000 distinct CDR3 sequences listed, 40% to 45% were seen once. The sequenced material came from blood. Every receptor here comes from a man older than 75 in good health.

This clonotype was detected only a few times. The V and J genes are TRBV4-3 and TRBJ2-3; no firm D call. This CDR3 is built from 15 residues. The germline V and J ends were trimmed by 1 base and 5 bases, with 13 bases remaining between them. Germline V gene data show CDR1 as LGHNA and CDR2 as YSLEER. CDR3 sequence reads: CASSQGSSRRDTQYF. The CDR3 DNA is TGCGCCAGCAGCCAAGGGAGTAGCCGGCGAGATACGCAGTATTTT.

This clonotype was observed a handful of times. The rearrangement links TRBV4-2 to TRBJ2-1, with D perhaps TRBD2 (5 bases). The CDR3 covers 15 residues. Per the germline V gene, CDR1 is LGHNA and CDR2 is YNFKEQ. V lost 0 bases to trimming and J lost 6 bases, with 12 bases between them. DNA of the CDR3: TGTGCCAGCAGCCAAGAAGAGGGCCCCCGCAATGAGCAGTTCTTC. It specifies CASSQEEGPRNEQFF.

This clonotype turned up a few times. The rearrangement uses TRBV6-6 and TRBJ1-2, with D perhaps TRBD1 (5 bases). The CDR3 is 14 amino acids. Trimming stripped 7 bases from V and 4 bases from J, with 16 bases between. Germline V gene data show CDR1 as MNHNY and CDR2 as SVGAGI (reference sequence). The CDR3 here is CASIPRDGGYGYTF. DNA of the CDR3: TGTGCCAGCATCCCGAGGGACGGCGGCTATGGCTACACCTTC.

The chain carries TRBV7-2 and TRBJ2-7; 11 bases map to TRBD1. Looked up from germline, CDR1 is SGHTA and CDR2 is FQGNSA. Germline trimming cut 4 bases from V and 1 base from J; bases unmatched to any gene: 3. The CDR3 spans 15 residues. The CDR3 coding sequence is TGTGCCAGCAGCTGGGACAGGGGGGCGTCCTACGAGCAGTACTTC. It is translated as CASSWDRGASYEQYF.

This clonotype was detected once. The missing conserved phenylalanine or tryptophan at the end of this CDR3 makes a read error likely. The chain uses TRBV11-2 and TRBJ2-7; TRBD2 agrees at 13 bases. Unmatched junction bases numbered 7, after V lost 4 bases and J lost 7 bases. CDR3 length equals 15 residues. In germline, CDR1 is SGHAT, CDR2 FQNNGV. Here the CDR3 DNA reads TGTGCCAGCAGCTCGCAAGGACTAGCGGGAGATGAGCAGTACTCC. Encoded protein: CASSSQGLAGDEQYS.